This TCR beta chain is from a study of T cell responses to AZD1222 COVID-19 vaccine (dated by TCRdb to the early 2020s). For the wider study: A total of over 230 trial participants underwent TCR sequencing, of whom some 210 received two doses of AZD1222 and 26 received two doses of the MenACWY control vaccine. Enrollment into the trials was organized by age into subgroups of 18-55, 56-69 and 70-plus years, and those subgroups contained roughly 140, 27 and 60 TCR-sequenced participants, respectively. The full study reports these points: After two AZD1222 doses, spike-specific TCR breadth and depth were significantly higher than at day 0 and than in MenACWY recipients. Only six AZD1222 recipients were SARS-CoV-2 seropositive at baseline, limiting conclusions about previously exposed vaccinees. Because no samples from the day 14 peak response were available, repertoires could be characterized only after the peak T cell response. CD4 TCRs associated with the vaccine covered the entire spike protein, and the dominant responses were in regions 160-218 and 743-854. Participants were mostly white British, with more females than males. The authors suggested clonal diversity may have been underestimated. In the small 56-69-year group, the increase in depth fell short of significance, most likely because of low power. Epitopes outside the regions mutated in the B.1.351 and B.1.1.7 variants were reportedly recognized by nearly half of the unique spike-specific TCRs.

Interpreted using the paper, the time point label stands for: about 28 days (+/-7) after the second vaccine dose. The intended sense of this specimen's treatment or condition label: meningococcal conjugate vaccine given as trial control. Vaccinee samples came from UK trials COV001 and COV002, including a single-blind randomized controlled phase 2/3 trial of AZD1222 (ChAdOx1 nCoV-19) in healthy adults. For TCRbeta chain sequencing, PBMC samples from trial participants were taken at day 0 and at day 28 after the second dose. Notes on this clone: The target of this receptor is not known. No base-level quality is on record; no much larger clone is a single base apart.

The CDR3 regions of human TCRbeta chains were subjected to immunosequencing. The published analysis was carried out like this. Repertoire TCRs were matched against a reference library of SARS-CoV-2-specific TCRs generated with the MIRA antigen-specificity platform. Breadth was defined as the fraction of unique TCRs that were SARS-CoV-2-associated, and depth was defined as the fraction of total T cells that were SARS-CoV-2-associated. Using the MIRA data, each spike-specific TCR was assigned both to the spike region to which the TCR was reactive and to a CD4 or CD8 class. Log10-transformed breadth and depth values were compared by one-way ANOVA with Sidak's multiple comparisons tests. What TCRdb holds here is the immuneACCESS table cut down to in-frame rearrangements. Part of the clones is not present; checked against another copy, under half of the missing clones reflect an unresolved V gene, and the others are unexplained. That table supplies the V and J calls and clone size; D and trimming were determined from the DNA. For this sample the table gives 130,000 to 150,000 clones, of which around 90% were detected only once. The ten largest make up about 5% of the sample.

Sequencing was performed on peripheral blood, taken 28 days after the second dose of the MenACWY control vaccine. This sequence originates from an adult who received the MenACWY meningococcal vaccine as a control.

The CDR3 region reads CASSLSGGNTEAFF. The sequenced DNA is TGTGCCAGCAGCTTATCAGGCGGGAACACTGAAGCTTTCTTT. The rearranged chain carries TRBV7-8 and TRBJ1-1; there is no confident call for the D gene. The CDR1 and CDR2 encoded by the germline V gene are SGHVS and FQNEAQ. The CDR3 runs 14 residues from the cysteine to the phenylalanine. Only the CDR3 region is kept as DNA, spanning 42 bases read in frame from base 1. V lost 2 bases and J lost 1 base; the stretch between them is 8 bases long.